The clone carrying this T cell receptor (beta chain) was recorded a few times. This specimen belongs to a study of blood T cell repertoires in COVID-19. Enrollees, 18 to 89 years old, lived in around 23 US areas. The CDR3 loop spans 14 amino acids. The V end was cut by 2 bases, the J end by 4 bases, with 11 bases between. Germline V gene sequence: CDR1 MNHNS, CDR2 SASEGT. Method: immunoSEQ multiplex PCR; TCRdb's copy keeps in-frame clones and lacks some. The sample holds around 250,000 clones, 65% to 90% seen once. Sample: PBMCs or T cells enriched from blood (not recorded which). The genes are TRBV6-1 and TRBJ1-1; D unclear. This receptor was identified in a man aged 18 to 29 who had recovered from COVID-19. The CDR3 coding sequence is TGTGCCAGCAGTGAACTGGAGGGCCGCACTGAAGCTTTCTTT. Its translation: CASSELEGRTEAFF.